This T cell receptor beta chain was sequenced for a study of patients and donors after allogeneic stem cell transplantation. TCRdb analysed the RT-PCR reads with MiXCR anew, one entry per CDR3 protein. The sample records fewer than 200,000 distinct CDR3 sequences, over 25% being singletons. Of note for this clonotype: A much larger clone differs by one base, so this may be a read error.

Trimming pared 8 bases from V and 4 bases from J, leaving 12 bases between. The length of the CDR3 is 13 residues. This clonotype was obtained from a human donor who was either an allogeneic HSCT recipient or a stem cell or donor lymphocyte infusion donor (not recorded which). It is not recorded whose cells these are; they may come from a transplant donor. The sequenced material came from blood, either unsorted or a sorted T cell fraction (not recorded which). The chain has TRBV12-3 or TRBV12-4 and TRBJ1-5; perhaps TRBD1 as D (6 bases). The CDR3 loop is CASGGRENQPQHF. The CDR3 DNA reads TGTGCCAGCGGGGGCAGGGAAAATCAGCCCCAGCATTTT.